The present T cell receptor (beta chain) was sequenced within a study of blood T cell repertoires in COVID-19. Overall study: Acute and convalescent COVID-19 specimens originated in the United States, Italy and Spain.

Original processing notes: Scientists estimated how many nucleated cells there were by amplifying reference gene primers. Here immunoSEQ multiplex PCR was the method, and the copy in TCRdb shows in-frame clones only, minus some. V and J calls and clone size are copied from that table; D and trimming were computed from the DNA. The sample has some 80,000 clones, more than 90% seen once. The TCR was taken from a woman older than 75 with active or convalescent COVID-19. The sequenced sample was peripheral blood.

The CDR3 is CASSVSPGSNEKLFF. The CDR3 DNA is TGTGCCAGCAGCGTAAGCCCGGGTAGTAATGAAAAACTGTTTTTT. The chain combines TRBV9 with TRBJ1-4; D is uncertain. V was pared by 1 base and J by 4 bases, with 11 bases between. Per germline, CDR1 SGDLS and CDR2 YYNGEE. This CDR3 has 15 amino acids.